This T cell receptor (beta chain) was observed in a study of shared clonotypes between healthy human individuals. Regarding the study as a whole: When compared with the clonotypes that were shared by all four sorted-subset donors, the non-shared clonotypes turned out to have lower generation probabilities.

Genomic DNA belonging to each subset was distributed in equal measure over several immunoSEQ plates. Study processing details: Quality scores were absent from the junction-only immunoSEQ sequences, so filtering differed. Using immunoSEQ multiplex PCR, the repertoire was profiled, and TCRdb retains in-frame clones only, with some absent. The DNA gave D and trimming, while V, J and clone size come from that table. The table shows some 1,100,000 clones, with approximately 78% occurring only once. About this clone: Its matching antigen is unknown.

Trimming stripped 4 bases from V and 3 bases from J, with 8 bases between. CDR1 is MGHDK, CDR2 SYGVNS, per germline. The CDR3 length is 13 residues. The chain has TRBV25-1 and TRBJ2-3; D perhaps matches TRBD2 (6 bases). The sequence was collected from a man aged 18 to 29 in good health. Some clones in this sample may be carry-over from other donors' samples. The sample was memory CD4+ T cells from PBMCs. Subset specified: CD45RA-negative fraction. DNA of the CDR3: TGTGCCAGCAGTGTTGGAGGGACAGATACGCAGTATTTT. It translates to CASSVGGTDTQYF.